This is a list of T cell receptor beta chains from one sample in a study of T cell repertoires in cytomegalovirus infection. One entry per CDR3 protein, called by TCRdb with MiXCR from the reads. This sample has tens of thousands of distinct CDR3 sequences; 3% to 4.5% occur once, and the top ten carry about 22%. Sequenced sample: PBMCs. Receptor source: a human donor in good health (CMV status not recorded). Some clones in this sample may be carry-over from other donors' samples. CDR3s include the opening cysteine and the closing phenylalanine or tryptophan. The D gene is left open where the match is weak. Only some rows state a clone size, as once, few, many or a class for expanded clones.

TRBD2 17 TRBJ2-1 TRBV7-7 . TGTGCTAGCAGCTTGACTAGCGGGGGGACCTCCTACAATGAGCAGTTCTTC CASSLTSGGTSYNEQFF
TRBD2 18 TRBJ2-1 TRBV14 many TGTGCCAGCAGCCAAGATTTTTTTGTTTCTAGGGAGGGCAATGAGCAGTTCTTC CASSQDFFVSREGNEQFF
. 16 TRBJ2-1 TRBV6-2/TRBV6-3 many TGTGCCAGCAGTTATATAGGTGGGTCCCCAGGCAATGAGCAGTTCTTC CASSYIGGSPGNEQFF
. 12 TRBJ1-5 TRBV6-2/TRBV6-3 many TGTGCCAGCTGGGACCTAGGGCAGCCCCAGCATTTT CASWDLGQPQHF
. 14 TRBJ2-1 TRBV5-4 many TGTGCCAGCAGCAGCCAGGGGGGAAGGTATGAGCAGTTCTTC CASSSQGGRYEQFF
TRBD2 16 TRBJ2-1 TRBV12-5 many TGTGCTAGTGGTTTGGACGGGGGGGCCTATTTAAATGAGCAGTTCTTC CASGLDGGAYLNEQFF
TRBD2 15 TRBJ2-1 TRBV6-6 few TGTGCCAGCAGTTTGTCTAGCGGGACCTACAATGAGCAGTTCTTC CASSLSSGTYNEQFF
. 15 TRBJ1-4 TRBV7-6 many TGTGCCAGCAGCCCCGACCGCCCCGGGAGTGAAAAACTGTTTTTT CASSPDRPGSEKLFF
. 12 TRBJ2-3 TRBV7-8 . TGTGCCTGCCGTGAGGGTTTTACAGATAAGTATTTT CACREGFTDKYF
TRBD2 14 TRBJ2-2 TRBV7-2 many TGTGCCAGCAGCCGGACTAGCGGGAGTGCGGAGCTGTTTTTT CASSRTSGSAELFF
TRBD1 14 TRBJ2-5 TRBV7-2 many TGTGCCAGCAGCTCATTGACAGGGGCTAAGACCCAGTACTTC CASSSLTGAKTQYF
. 15 TRBJ1-1 TRBV7-2 many TGTGCCAGCAGCTTAGTGAGTCTGAGGTACACTGAAGCTTTCTTT CASSLVSLRYTEAFF
. 14 TRBJ1-6 TRBV7-2 many TGTGCCAGCAGCTCACAGGGATCGCAATCACCCCTCCACTTT CASSSQGSQSPLHF
. 13 TRBJ1-5 TRBV20-1 few TGCAGTGCTAGAGGGTCGGCCAATCAGCCCCAGCATTTT CSARGSANQPQHF
TRBD2 14 TRBJ2-1 TRBV7-3 few TGTGCCAGCAAAGCGGGGGGGGGGTTCGAGGAGCAGTTCTTC CASKAGGGFEEQFF
TRBD1 16 TRBJ2-1 TRBV7-2 many TGTGCCAGCAAGCTAGCCGGGACAGTAACGGGGAATGAGCAGTTCTTC CASKLAGTVTGNEQFF
. 14 TRBJ2-5 TRBV7-2 many TGTGCCAGCAGCTTCGAGGCGGTCGGAGAGACCCAGTACTTC CASSFEAVGETQYF
TRBD1 14 TRBJ2-3 TRBV7-8 many TGTGCCAGCAGCTCTGGACAGGGGCGGGATACGCAGTATTTT CASSSGQGRDTQYF
. 12 TRBJ2-1 TRBV12-3/TRBV12-4 many TGTGCCAGCAGTTTGATAGCGGTTGAGCAGTTCTTC CASSLIAVEQFF
. 15 TRBJ2-7 TRBV4-1 many TGCGCCAGCAGCCAAGAGAGAAGTTCTTCCTACGAGCAGTACTTC CASSQERSSSYEQYF
TRBD1 17 TRBJ1-1 TRBV6-5 many TGTGCCAGCAGCTGGACAGGTCCGATGGAAGAGAACACTGAAGCTTTCTTT CASSWTGPMEENTEAFF
. 16 TRBJ1-5 TRBV20-1 many TGCAGTGCGTCCGCCCTCACAGGTTATAGCAATCAGCCCCAGCATTTT CSASALTGYSNQPQHF
TRBD1 15 TRBJ1-4 TRBV7-2 . TGTGCCAGCAGCTTAGACAGGGGAGTGAATGAAAAACTGTTTTTT CASSLDRGVNEKLFF
. 15 TRBJ2-5 TRBV7-2 many TGTGCCAGCAGCTTAGGCGGGTCCGCCCAAGAGACCCAGTACTTC CASSLGGSAQETQYF
. 15 TRBJ2-1 TRBV7-2 many TGTGCCAGCAGCTTGACCTTAGGGGGATACAATGAGCAGTTCTTC CASSLTLGGYNEQFF
. 14 TRBJ2-7 TRBV5-4 many TGTGCCAGCAGCTTACAGGGCAGCTCCTACGAGCAGTACTTC CASSLQGSSYEQYF
. 12 TRBJ1-2 TRBV2 many TGTGCCAGCAAACCGGGGGCGGAGGGCTACACCTTC CASKPGAEGYTF
. 15 TRBJ2-2 TRBV7-2 many TGTGCCAGCAGCCGCGGGGGCTTGAACACCGGGGAGCTGTTTTTT CASSRGGLNTGELFF
TRBD2 17 TRBJ2-3 TRBV6-6 many TGTGCCAGCAGTCCAAGCGGGAGACCGCGGGGCACAGATACGCAGTATTTT CASSPSGRPRGTDTQYF
TRBD2 17 TRBJ2-3 TRBV6-5 many TGTGCCAGCAGTTACTTACGGACTAGCGGGGGCACAGATACGCAGTATTTT CASSYLRTSGGTDTQYF
TRBD2 17 TRBJ2-5 TRBV5-6 few TGTGCCAGCAGCGCCCCGGGACTAGCGAGCCGCCAAGAGACCCAGTACTTC CASSAPGLASRQETQYF
TRBD2 16 TRBJ2-1 TRBV7-2 . TGTGTCAGCAGCTTAGCGCTCCTAGCGGGCTACAATGAGCAGTTCTTC CVSSLALLAGYNEQFF
. 16 TRBJ1-5 TRBV7-8 many TGTGCCAGCAGCTTAGGGGCGTCTCGGGGGAATCAGCCCCAGCATTTT CASSLGASRGNQPQHF
. 14 TRBJ2-4 TRBV28 many TGTGCCAGCAGTTCCCTCCTAGCCAAAAACATTCAGTACTTC CASSSLLAKNIQYF
TRBD1 16 TRBJ1-5 TRBV12-3/TRBV12-4 many TGTGCCAGCAGTCGAAAGGGGGCGGTAGGCAATCAGCCCCAGCATTTT CASSRKGAVGNQPQHF
TRBD2 15 TRBJ2-1 TRBV7-9 many TGTGCCAGCAGCTGGTTAGCGGGAGAGTTGAATGAGCAGTTCTTC CASSWLAGELNEQFF
. 15 TRBJ2-3 TRBV7-2 many TGTGCCAGCAGCTTAACGGGGGATAACACAGATACGCAGTATTTT CASSLTGDNTDTQYF
. 14 TRBJ2-5 TRBV7-9 many TGTGCCAGCAGCCCCGGCCCTTCTCTGGGGACCCAGTACTTC CASSPGPSLGTQYF
. 16 TRBJ2-1 TRBV27 many TGTGCCAGCAGTAGCCACCCGCGGACTTCCTACAATGAGCAGTTCTTC CASSSHPRTSYNEQFF
. 11 TRBJ2-1 TRBV7-2 many TGTGCCAGCAGCTTACGGTTGGAGCAGTTCTTC CASSLRLEQFF
. 11 TRBJ1-1 TRBV29-1 many TGCAGCGTTGGAATTAACACTGAAGCTTTCTTT CSVGINTEAFF
. 11 TRBJ2-7 TRBV10-2 many TGCGCCAGCAGTGTTGGTACGGGGCAGTACTTC CASSVGTGQYF
. 13 TRBJ2-1 TRBV7-2 many TGTGCCAGCAGCATCGGGACCAACAATGAGCAGTTCTTC CASSIGTNNEQFF
TRBD1 16 TRBJ1-5 TRBV6-2/TRBV6-3 few TGTGCCAGCAGTTACTTTGGGACAGGGGGCTTTCAGCCCCAGCATTTT CASSYFGTGGFQPQHF
TRBD2 15 TRBJ2-7 TRBV20-1 many TGCAGTGCTATACTAGCGGGAGATCTAGCTTTCGAGCAGTACTTC CSAILAGDLAFEQYF
. 14 TRBJ2-7 TRBV7-2 few TGTGCCAGCAGCTTAATCCGGGGGGCGTACGAGCAGTACTTC CASSLIRGAYEQYF
. 14 TRBJ2-1 TRBV7-2 many TGTGCCAGCACCTCCGGGCCGTCCTACAATGAGCAGTTCTTC CASTSGPSYNEQFF
. 13 TRBJ2-4 TRBV28 many TGTGCCAGCAGTTCACAGGGTCGGAACATTCAGTACTTC CASSSQGRNIQYF
TRBD1 14 TRBJ1-6 TRBV7-3 few TGTGCCAGCAGCTTAACCGGGACAGGTTCACCCCTCCACTTT CASSLTGTGSPLHF
. 13 TRBJ2-5 TRBV7-2 many TGTGCCAGCAGCCCCCGTCTTCAGGAGACCCAGTACTTC CASSPRLQETQYF
TRBD2 17 TRBJ2-1 TRBV7-6 many TGTGCCAGCAGCTATCCCTCTAGCGGGAGGGCCTCATATGAGCAGTTCTTC CASSYPSSGRASYEQFF
. 16 TRBJ1-1 TRBV6-2/TRBV6-3 many TGTGCCAGCAGTTACGGGAAGGGAACATTGAACACTGAAGCTTTCTTT CASSYGKGTLNTEAFF
. 14 TRBJ1-6 TRBV7-4 . TGTGCCAGCAGCCTAAGCTGGGAGAATTCACCCCTCCACTTT CASSLSWENSPLHF
. 13 TRBJ2-2 TRBV7-3 many TGTGCCAGCAGCTCCAAAAACACCGGGGAGCTGTTTTTT CASSSKNTGELFF
. 12 TRBJ1-5 TRBV5-6 many TGTGCCAGCAGCTTGGCCAATCAGCCCCAGCATTTT CASSLANQPQHF
TRBD2 18 TRBJ2-4 TRBV7-2 many TGTGCCAGCAGCCCGGGACTAGCGGGAGGACTAGCCAAAAACATTCAGTACTTC CASSPGLAGGLAKNIQYF
. 13 TRBJ1-5 TRBV28 many TGTGCCAGCAGTTTTATTGGAGATCAGCCCCAGCATTTT CASSFIGDQPQHF
. 14 TRBJ2-1 TRBV7-3 many TGTGCCAGCAGCTTAGGTTCAACCCGAGCGGAGCAGTTCTTC CASSLGSTRAEQFF